Listed below are T cell receptor beta chains from one sample, sequenced in a study of T-cell memory formation after mild COVID-19. TCRdb re-analysed the 5' RACE reads in MiXCR, keeping a single row per CDR3 protein. This table holds about 420,000 distinct CDR3 sequences, about 25% found once. The sequenced material came from PBMCs or a T cell subset sorted from them (not recorded which). Receptor source: an adult woman who had mild COVID-19 (a few samples of this study predate the infection). Cell type and time point are not known. The CDR3 runs from the conserved cysteine through the conserved F or W. A D gene is named only where the DNA matches it firmly. The listing skips clone size in some rows; elsewhere it reads once, few, many or a size class.

.	TRBD1	TRBV5-8	TRBJ2-5	TGTGCCAGCAGCCCCCCTACAGGGGATGGAGAGACCCAGTACTTC	CASSPPTGDGETQYF
.	.	TRBV18	TRBJ1-2	TGTGCCAGCTCACCCACACGAGACAGCTATGGCTACACCTTC	CASSPTRDSYGYTF
.	.	TRBV24-1	TRBJ1-6	TGTGCCACCAGTGATTTGCCTAATTCACCCCTCCACTTT	CATSDLPNSPLHF
.	.	TRBV29-1	TRBJ1-2	TGCAGCGTTGGTCCCGGGGCCCATGGCTACACCTTC	CSVGPGAHGYTF
.	TRBD1	TRBV5-1	TRBJ2-7	TGCGCCAGCAGCTTGACAGGGGGTTTGGGTTTCGAGCAGTACTTC	CASSLTGGLGFEQYF
.	TRBD1	TRBV11-2	TRBJ2-7	TGTGCCAGCAGCTTACTATCGGGACAGGGCAACTACGAGCAGTACTTC	CASSLLSGQGNYEQYF
many	TRBD2	TRBV6-4	TRBJ2-3	TGTGCCAGCAGTGAAGCGGGGGCCACAGATACGCAGTATTTT	CASSEAGATDTQYF
.	TRBD1	TRBV4-1	TRBJ1-2	TGCGCCAGCAGTCTACAGGGGGGCAGGGAAAACTATGGCTACACCTTC	CASSLQGGRENYGYTF
few	.	TRBV6-1	TRBJ2-3	TGTGCCAGCACGGAAGTTGGACAACGCACAGATACGCAGTATTTT	CASTEVGQRTDTQYF
.	.	TRBV20-1	TRBJ2-3	TGCAGTGCTACGACAGCTAGCACAGATACGCAGTATTTT	CSATTASTDTQYF
.	.	TRBV6-5	TRBJ2-3	TGTGCCAGTTCAAACTGGGCTAGCGACACAGATACGCAGTATTTT	CASSNWASDTDTQYF
.	TRBD1	TRBV29-1	TRBJ1-2	TGCAGCACGAACGACAGGGCGGGAGGCTACACCTTC	CSTNDRAGGYTF
.	.	TRBV20-1	TRBJ2-5	TGCAGTGCTTCTCAGAGGGCTCCTTGGGAGACCCAGTACTTC	CSASQRAPWETQYF
few	.	TRBV5-6	TRBJ2-7	TGTGCCAGCAGCTTGCCCGGGACAATCTACGAGCAGTACTTC	CASSLPGTIYEQYF
few	TRBD1	TRBV12-3/TRBV12-4	TRBJ1-1	TGTGCCAGCAGTGTACAGGGGGGGTATCCTGAAGCTTTCTTT	CASSVQGGYPEAFF
.	TRBD1	TRBV19	TRBJ1-2	TGTGCCAGTTCCGACAGGGGACCTTCGGGGGGCTACACCTTC	CASSDRGPSGGYTF
few	.	TRBV7-6	TRBJ1-6	TGTGCCAGCAGCATAACGGGGGCGCCGGATTCACCCCTCCACTTT	CASSITGAPDSPLHF
few	TRBD2	TRBV5-1	TRBJ2-1	TGCGCCAGCAGCTTGACAGGCCCTAGCGGCCCCCAGGTTGGGGGGCAGTTCTTC	CASSLTGPSGPQVGGQFF
many	.	TRBV7-6	TRBJ2-3	TGTGCCAGCACCGATGTTCCAGGGGGGCAGACGGGCACAGATACGCAGTATTTT	CASTDVPGGQTGTDTQYF
.	TRBD1	TRBV19	TRBJ1-1	TGTGCCAGTAGCTACAGGGGGCCCGGCGAAGTCATGAACACTGAAGCTTTCTTT	CASSYRGPGEVMNTEAFF
few	TRBD1	TRBV5-1	TRBJ1-2	TGCGCCAGCAGCTTATCGGGACAGAGTTATGGCTACACCTTC	CASSLSGQSYGYTF
.	TRBD2	TRBV11-2	TRBJ2-3	TGTGCCAGCAGCTCCCCGTCGGGGGGTGGGACGCAGTATTTT	CASSSPSGGGTQYF
once	TRBD2	TRBV7-9	TRBJ2-1	TGTGCCAGCAGCGGGACTAGCGGGGGGCCGAGCTCCTACAATGAGCAGTTCTTC	CASSGTSGGPSSYNEQFF
.	.	TRBV10-3	TRBJ2-7	TGTGCCATCAGTGAGGGAAGCTCTACGGGCTACGAGCAGTACTTC	CAISEGSSTGYEQYF
few	TRBD1	TRBV6-5	TRBJ2-7	TGTGCCAGCAGTCATGACAGGGGGAGCCACGAGCAGTACTTC	CASSHDRGSHEQYF
many	.	TRBV5-1	TRBJ2-3	TGCGCCAGCAGCTCCGGTTCGGTGGATACGCAGTATTTT	CASSSGSVDTQYF
.	.	TRBV21-1	TRBJ1-1	TGTGCCAGCAGCAAATCGACTTTTCCGACAGGAGTGAACACTGAAGCTTTCTTT	CASSKSTFPTGVNTEAFF
few	.	TRBV7-9	TRBJ1-1	TGTGCCAGCAGCTCCCGGGACACCACTGAAGCTTTCTTT	CASSSRDTTEAFF
few	.	TRBV11-2	TRBJ2-1	TGTGCCAGCAGCTTAGGCCCACTGGGAAGCTCCTACAATGAGCAGTTCTTC	CASSLGPLGSSYNEQFF
few	TRBD2	TRBV7-7	TRBJ2-2	TGTGCTAGCAGCTTAGGAGCGGGACGGACCGGGGAGCTGTTTTTT	CASSLGAGRTGELFF
.	TRBD2	TRBV11-2	TRBJ2-5	TGTGCCAGCAGCCAGGGGCTGCGGGGGGCGGAGACCCAGTACTTC	CASSQGLRGAETQYF
.	.	TRBV5-1	TRBJ2-3	TGCGCCAGCAGCCCGGATTATACGCAGTATTTT	CASSPDYTQYF
.	.	TRBV15	TRBJ1-1	TGTGCCACCAGTATAAGGCGCACTGAAGCTTTCTTT	CATSIRRTEAFF
many	TRBD2	TRBV9	TRBJ2-7	TGTGCCAGCAGCACCGGGACTAGCGCCTACGAGCAGTACTTC	CASSTGTSAYEQYF
.	.	TRBV20-1	TRBJ1-5	TGCAGTGCTAGACAGACAGACCATCAGCCCCAGCATTTT	CSARQTDHQPQHF
.	TRBD1	TRBV10-3	TRBJ2-7	TGTGCCATCGGCGGGACAGGGGCCTACGAGCAGTACTTC	CAIGGTGAYEQYF
few	.	TRBV10-3	TRBJ2-7	TGTGCCATCAGTGACGGGTACGAGCAGTACTTC	CAISDGYEQYF
few	.	TRBV10-3	TRBJ2-5	TGTGCCATCAGTGAGAGGGGGGCCGGGGAGACCCAGTACTTC	CAISERGAGETQYF
.	.	TRBV5-6	TRBJ1-4	TGTGCCAGCACCCGAGGGGGAGGACTTAATGAAAAACTGTTTTTT	CASTRGGGLNEKLFF
.	.	TRBV24-1	TRBJ2-3	TGTGCCACCTCCGGAGGACCCTTCACAGATACGCAGTATTTT	CATSGGPFTDTQYF
few	TRBD1	TRBV5-1	TRBJ2-1	TGCGCCAGCAGCTTGGGACAGGGTAAGGATGAGCAGTTCTTC	CASSLGQGKDEQFF
few	.	TRBV27	TRBJ2-7	TGTGCCAGTGGCTCGGGACCGAATCCTTACGAGCAGTACTTC	CASGSGPNPYEQYF
few	.	TRBV7-9	TRBJ2-1	TGTGCCAGCAGGGGGGGCGGTGAGCAGTTCTTC	CASRGGGEQFF
.	.	TRBV20-1	TRBJ2-7	TGCAGTGCTAGAGAGTTGGGTTCCGCCTACGAGCAGTACTTC	CSARELGSAYEQYF
few	.	TRBV15	TRBJ1-2	TGTGCCACCAGCAGAGAATCTGACAGGAACTATGGCTACACCTTC	CATSRESDRNYGYTF
.	.	TRBV6-5	TRBJ2-1	TGTGCCAGCAGGGAGAGGCCTATAAGCTCCTACAATGAGCAGTTCTTC	CASRERPISSYNEQFF
.	.	TRBV30	TRBJ1-5	TGTGCCTGGAGTGAGGGGCGCAATCAGCCCCAGCATTTT	CAWSEGRNQPQHF
.	TRBD1	TRBV5-1	TRBJ2-3	TGCGCCAGCAGCAAAGACAGGGTCCCTACAGATACGCAGTATTTT	CASSKDRVPTDTQYF
.	.	TRBV6-6	TRBJ1-5	TGTGCCAGCAGTCCCGGGAGTTATAGCAATCAGCCCCAGCATTTT	CASSPGSYSNQPQHF
few	TRBD2	TRBV20-1	TRBJ2-3	TGCAGTGCTGGGGACGGACTAGTGGCTGATACGCAGTATTTT	CSAGDGLVADTQYF
many	.	TRBV29-1	TRBJ2-7	TGCAGCGTCGGGCTAACCTACGAGCAGTACTTC	CSVGLTYEQYF
.	TRBD2	TRBV6-5	TRBJ2-2	TGTGCCAGCAGTTACGTTCTAGCGGGGGGCCATACCGGGGAGCTGTTTTTT	CASSYVLAGGHTGELFF
.	.	TRBV7-9	TRBJ2-7	TGTGCCAGCAGCGCCGGGGAGGTCTACGAGCAGTACTTC	CASSAGEVYEQYF
.	.	TRBV12-3/TRBV12-4	TRBJ2-2	TGTGCCAGCAGGCGGGACCCGGGGTATAGGGCGAACACCGGGGAGCTGTTTTTT	CASRRDPGYRANTGELFF
.	.	TRBV12-3/TRBV12-4	TRBJ1-5	TGTGCCAGCAGTTTAGGTTATGATCAGCCCCAGCATTTT	CASSLGYDQPQHF